The 25 T cell receptor beta chains presented below share a single source sample, sequenced in a study of low-dose radiotherapy and immunotherapy resistance in tumors. Indicated time point: before trial treatment. With TRAV- and TRBV-specific primers, first-strand cDNA was made, covering the alpha and beta chains. For amplifying TCRs, the PCR ran for about 19 cycles with Phusion, which was used together with a constant-region primer and the adapter on the V primers. TCRdb recomputed calls from the reads with MiXCR, one row per CDR3 protein. This table holds tens of thousands of distinct CDR3 sequences, about 19% found once. The material sequenced was PBMCs, taken before treatment. The source is a male donor with prostate cancer.

Remarks on this clonotype: This likely traces to a read error, being one base from a far larger clone. The chain is built from TRBV12-3 or TRBV12-4 and TRBJ2-7; maybe TRBD1 (6 bases). The V and J ends lost 6 bases and 7 bases respectively, with 31 bases between them. The length of the CDR3 is 18 residues. The CDR3: CASSLRPWTGPGDNEQYF. In nucleotides, the CDR3 is TGTGCCAGCAGCCTTAGACCCTGGACGGGACCAGGGGACAATGAGCAGTACTTC.

This clonotype was seen repeatedly, ten times or more. This chain uses TRBV4-2 with TRBJ2-3; D is perhaps TRBD2 (5 bases). V was clipped by 3 bases and J by 5 bases, with 18 bases between them. CDR1 and CDR2 (germline): LGHNA, YNFKEQ. The CDR3 spans 16 residues. In DNA form, the CDR3 reads TGTGCCAGCAGCCACAGTCCCTCCCGAGGAGGAGATACGCAGTATTTT. Its translation: CASSHSPSRGGDTQYF.

This clonotype has ten or more counts. This chain joins TRBV29-1 and TRBJ1-6; 8 bases are a match to TRBD1. The germline gives CDR1 SQVTM, CDR2 ANQGSEA. J was trimmed by 5 bases and V by 6 bases; bases with no gene match: 6. The length of the CDR3 is 14 residues. This chain's CDR3 is CSVRGQEDNSPLHF. CDR3 DNA sequence: TGCAGCGTGAGGGGACAGGAAGATAATTCACCCCTCCACTTT.

This chain joins TRBV19 and TRBJ1-2; possible D gene TRBD1, 6 bases. Germline assignment: CDR1 LNHDA and CDR2 SQIVND (reference sequence). Trimming took off 8 bases at V and 8 bases at J, with 12 bases between the two ends. This CDR3 has 11 residues. The CDR3 loop is CASGGLYGYTF. The DNA for the CDR3 is TGTGCCAGTGGGGGGCTTTACGGCTACACCTTC.

This clonotype has ten or more counts. The CDR3 region is CASSLVYASGGHGYF. The CDR3 DNA is TGTGCCAGCAGCTTAGTCTACGCTAGCGGGGGTCATGGGTACTTC. The chain has TRBV11-2 and TRBJ2-7; 10 bases match TRBD2. This CDR3 region has 15 residues. Per germline, CDR1 SGHAT and CDR2 FQNNGV. J was trimmed by 12 bases and V by 1 base; bases with no gene match: 12.

The chain links TRBV6-2 or TRBV6-3 to TRBJ1-1, with D unresolved. CDR1 and CDR2 (germline): MNHEY, SVGEGT. Trimming stripped 2 bases from V and 4 bases from J, with 20 bases between. The CDR3 spans 17 residues. The chain's CDR3 is CASSYAPGPKFGTEAFF. The CDR3 nucleotides are TGTGCCAGCAGTTACGCCCCGGGTCCCAAATTTGGCACTGAAGCTTTCTTT.

This clonotype was counted at least ten times. The chain employs TRBV20-1 and TRBJ2-7; the match to TRBD2 covers 7 bases. This CDR3 is 15 amino acids long. V dropped 3 bases and J dropped 0; count of bases not matched to a gene: 8. From germline, CDR1 is DFQATT and CDR2 SNEGSKA (reference sequence). The CDR3 DNA reads as TGCAGTGCTAGGGCCGGGAGGACAATCTCCTACGAGCAGTACTTC. Protein sequence: CSARAGRTISYEQYF.

In this sample, this clonotype turned up many times. CDR3 loop: CASSPPGNWNTEAFF. The DNA of the CDR3 is TGTGCCAGCAGTCCCCCGGGGAATTGGAACACTGAAGCTTTCTTT. The chain joins TRBV28 to TRBJ1-1, with D hard to call. This CDR3 has 15 residues. V was clipped by 5 bases and J by 1 base, with 14 bases between them. Germline V gene sequence: CDR1 MDHEN, CDR2 SYDVKM.

This clonotype was seen many times. V and J are TRBV7-2 and TRBJ1-1, with TRBD1 as a possible D gene (5 bases). There are 14 residues in the CDR3. The V and J ends lost 5 bases and 0 bases respectively, with 10 bases between them. Germline assignment: CDR1 SGHTA and CDR2 FQGNSA. The CDR3 loop is CASSIGQLNTEAFF. Here the CDR3 DNA reads TGTGCCAGCAGCATAGGACAATTGAACACTGAAGCTTTCTTT.

The sample holds many counts of this clonotype. The chain is built from TRBV6-1 and TRBJ2-7, with a possible D match to TRBD2 (6 bases). Per germline, CDR1 MNHNS and CDR2 SASEGT. The ends were cut back, 8 bases at V and 4 bases at J, with 18 bases in the middle. The CDR3 has 14 amino acids. CDR3 sequence reads: CASSRPLAMYEQYF. The CDR3 bases are TGTGCCAGCTCCAGACCTCTAGCGATGTACGAGCAGTACTTC.

On this clonotype: One base separates it from a far larger clone, so it is likely a read error. This sequence joins TRBV3-1 and TRBJ2-7, with D tentatively TRBD1 or TRBD2 (5 bases each). V was shortened by 0 bases and J by 7 bases, with 13 bases between the two germline ends. The CDR3 is made up of 14 amino acids. Germline-derived CDR1 and CDR2 are LGHDT and YNNKEL (reference sequence). The DNA for the CDR3 is TGTGCCAGCAGCCAAGATTGGGGGTCCAATGAGCAGTACTTC. This codes for CASSQDWGSNEQYF.

This clonotype was recorded at least ten times. The chain has TRBV14 and TRBJ1-2; D gene ambiguous. V lost 1 base to trimming and J lost 8 bases, with 14 bases between them. This CDR3 is built from 14 residues. Germline lookup yields CDR1 SGHDN and CDR2 FVKESK. The CDR3 sequence: CASSQALEFWGYTF. The CDR3 DNA reads as TGTGCCAGCAGCCAAGCCCTGGAGTTTTGGGGCTACACCTTC.

Comments on this clonotype: A far larger clone is a single base away, which makes a read error likely. This rearrangement joins TRBV6-2 or TRBV6-3 to TRBJ2-6; the D gene is possibly TRBD1 (6 bases). Per germline, CDR1 MNHEY and CDR2 SVGEGT. Trimming shortened V by 5 bases and J by 4 bases, and 6 bases separated the two germline ends. The length of the CDR3 is 13 residues. CDR3 nucleotides: TGTGCCAGCAGTGGGGGCGGGGCCAACGTCCTGACTTTC. Translating gives CASSGGGANVLTF.

Regarding this clonotype: A read error is likely here: a far larger clone is one base away. This chain links TRBV28 with TRBJ2-7; tentative D call: TRBD1 (5 bases). The CDR3 is made up of 14 amino acids. V was trimmed by 10 bases and J by 7 bases, leaving 23 bases between them. Germline V gene lookup returns CDR1 MDHEN and CDR2 SYDVKM. The CDR3: CATTWSGNYNEQYF. DNA of the CDR3: TGTGCCACCACATGGTCAGGGAATTACAATGAGCAGTACTTC.

This clonotype was found many times. This chain joins TRBV6-1 and TRBJ1-2, with a tentative D call TRBD1 (6 bases). Per the germline V gene, CDR1 is MNHNS and CDR2 is SASEGT. The CDR3 is made up of 18 amino acids. V lost 6 bases, J lost 5 bases, and 28 bases lay in between. The CDR3 bases are TGTGCCAGCAGCCCGGGACACGGCTATATGCCAAACACATATGGCTACACCTTC. Protein: CASSPGHGYMPNTYGYTF.

This clonotype appeared many times. This chain links TRBV19 with TRBJ2-2; D is unclear. CDR3 length: 12 residues. Trimming pared 6 bases from V and 6 bases from J, leaving 8 bases between. Looked up from germline, CDR1 is LNHDA and CDR2 is SQIVND (reference sequence). CDR3 in amino acids: CASREVPGELFF. DNA of the CDR3: TGTGCCAGTAGAGAGGTCCCCGGGGAGCTGTTTTTT.

In regard to this clonotype: Because the CDR3's place on the DNA is in doubt, the DNA is left out and the CDR3 is given as listed by TCRdb. The J gene is TRBJ2-3, the V gene TRBV7-2; the D call of TRBD2 is as the table states it, not checked on the DNA. From its first to its last residue, the CDR3 has 20 amino acids. The germline CDR1 and CDR2 sequences are SGHTA and FQGNSA. CDR3 amino acids: CDSSFYICSARAGSPDTQYF.

This clonotype was seen many times. The gene calls are TRBV19 and TRBJ2-7; tentatively, D is TRBD2 (5 bases). The CDR3 contains 14 residues. From germline, CDR1 is LNHDA and CDR2 SQIVND (reference sequence). V was trimmed by 2 bases and J by 5 bases, leaving 13 bases between them. The CDR3 DNA sequence: TGTGCCAGTAGTATACTGCTGGGGAGCCACGAGCAGTACTTC. Encoded protein: CASSILLGSHEQYF.

In this sample, this clonotype turned up many times. No DNA is shown, since the ends of the CDR3 on it are uncertain; the CDR3 is the one TCRdb lists. V and J are TRBV21-1 and TRBJ1-1; whether TRBD1, the table's D call, matches the DNA was not checked. TRBV21-1 is a pseudogene locus. With termini counted, the CDR3 has 13 amino acids. The CDR3 reads CASMVGAGTEAFF.

The chain links TRBV2 to TRBJ2-7; D not certain. Trimming took off 4 bases at V and 1 base at J, with 14 bases between the two ends. Germline-derived CDR1 and CDR2 are SNHLY and FYNNEI. The CDR3 runs to 15 residues. In DNA, the CDR3 is TGTGCCAGCAGTGGGGAAAGCGACCGGTCCTACGAGCAGTACTTC. Translating gives CASSGESDRSYEQYF.

Of note for this clonotype: A far more abundant clone sits one base away, making this likely a read error. The chain carries TRBV6-4 and TRBJ2-7; D is perhaps TRBD1 (6 bases). Germline V gives CDR1 MRHNA, CDR2 SNTAGT. The germline V and J ends were trimmed by 6 bases and 4 bases, with 25 bases remaining between them. CDR3 size: 17 residues. CDR3 DNA sequence: TGTGCCAGCAGCTTATTACTTGTGGGGGCAGTGGGATACGAGCAGTACTTC. This codes for CASSLLLVGAVGYEQYF.

Ten or more counts support this clonotype. The V call is TRBV20-1, the J call TRBJ1-1; perhaps TRBD1 as D (5 bases). CDR1 DFQATT and CDR2 SNEGSKA come from the germline V gene (reference sequence). The V and J ends lost 8 bases and 9 bases respectively, with 22 bases between them. The CDR3 consists of 13 residues. CDR3 DNA sequence: TGCAGTTGCTGGGGACCGACCAACTCAAAAGCTTTCTTT. Translation: CSCWGPTNSKAFF.

This clonotype was observed at least ten times. The chain employs TRBV20-1 and TRBJ2-7, with 8 bases identical to TRBD2. The V gene end was trimmed by 5 bases and the J gene end by 4 bases; junction bases not matched to a gene: 10. CDR1 is DFQATT and CDR2 is SNEGSKA in the germline V gene (reference sequence). The CDR3 extends over 14 amino acids. CDR3 in amino acids: CSALSPAGEYEQYF. For the CDR3, the DNA is TGCAGTGCTCTTAGCCCAGCGGGAGAGTACGAGCAGTACTTC.

In its sample, this clonotype was seen many times. V and J are TRBV29-1 and TRBJ1-3; D unclear. The germline CDR1 and CDR2 sequences are SQVTM and ANQGSEA. The CDR3 is 13 amino acids. V was trimmed by 4 bases and J by 2 bases, leaving 9 bases between them. For the CDR3, the DNA is TGCAGCGTTGTGGAGCAGACTGGAAACACCATATATTTT. Translating gives CSVVEQTGNTIYF. The full variable domain, in which reference TRBV29-1 and TRBJ1-3 provide the parts outside the CDR3, is SAVISQKPSRDICQRGTSLTIQCQVDSQVTMMFWYRQQPGQSLTLIATANQGSEATYESGFVIDKFPISRPNLTFSTLTVSNMSPEDSSIYLCSVVEQTGNTIYFGEGSWLTVV.

About this clonotype: This likely reflects a read error, since a far larger clone is one base away. The chain uses TRBV6-2 or TRBV6-3 and TRBJ2-7; D unresolved. The CDR3 runs to 12 residues. From germline, CDR1 is MNHEY and CDR2 SVGEGT. V was pared by 6 bases and J by 7 bases, with 13 bases between. The CDR3 DNA is TGTGCCAGCAGCCCTCTAGGGAATGAGCAGTACTTC. This gives the protein CASSPLGNEQYF.